This entry concerns a single TCR beta chain. Only in-frame clones appear in the TCRdb table, and some are missing; sequencing was by immunoSEQ multiplex PCR. The sample shows about 61,000 clones, 80% to 90% of them seen only once. The germline gives CDR1 MDHEN, CDR2 SYDVKM. This CDR3 spans 12 amino acids. Trimming cost V 5 bases and J 11 bases, with 10 bases left between them. The data belong to a study of OX40 agonist ivuxolimab in advanced cancers. This sample comprised CD4+ or CD8+ T cells sorted from blood, obtained in a trial of the OX40 agonist ivuxolimab. This TCR was recovered from an adult with an advanced solid tumor such as melanoma, head and neck, liver or kidney cancer. The V and J genes are TRBV28 and TRBJ1-6, with no clear D. CDR3 in amino acids: CASSGSVAPLHF. The CDR3 bases are TGTGCCAGCAGTGGGTCTGTGGCACCCCTCCACTTT.